This T cell receptor beta chain was recovered during a study of T cells in Graves' hyperthyroidism and ophthalmopathy. This CDR3 is 14 amino acids long. The germline gives CDR1 ENHRY, CDR2 SYGVKD. V lost 0 bases, J lost 7 bases, and 12 bases lay in between. In its sample, this clonotype was seen a few times. Regions amplified from RNA transcripts were the TCR beta CDR3 regions. During a first-round RT-PCR of the TCR CDR3, the HTBI primer set was used. TCRdb recomputed calls from the multiplex PCR reads with MiXCR, one row per CDR3 protein. The table includes around 540,000 distinct CDR3 sequences, roughly 16% detected once.

The source is a woman in her twenties or thirties with Graves' ophthalmopathy. The V and J genes are TRBV10-3 and TRBJ1-2; D remains unclear. The sequencing sample was made of blood. CDR3 amino acids: CAISESRGFSGYTF. In nucleotides, the CDR3 is TGTGCCATCAGTGAGTCGCGAGGGTTTAGTGGCTACACCTTC.